These T cell receptor beta chains were read from a single sample in a study of blood T cell repertoires in COVID-19. Measured with immunoSEQ multiplex PCR; TCRdb has only the in-frame clones, and not every one. The sample has 430,000 or so clones; around nine tenths are singletons. Sequences were obtained from PBMCs or T cells enriched from blood (not recorded which). These receptors were obtained from a woman aged 40-49 years who had recovered from COVID-19. Each CDR3 is given with its conserved first and last residue. Each record gives: CDR3 DNA, CDR3 protein, D gene, clone size, V gene, J gene. D genes are given only for firm matches. Where a row states a size, it is once, few, many or the class of an expanded clone; other rows omit it.

CDR3nt: TGTGCCAGCAGCTCCTATGCGGGGGTTTATGAAGCTTTCTTT
CDR3aa: CASSSYAGVYEAFF
d_gene: .
abundance: .
v_gene: TRBV7-2
j_gene: TRBJ1-1

CDR3nt: TGTGCCAGCAGCTTGTCACGCGGGAGGGTGGAAAACATTCAGTACTTC
CDR3aa: CASSLSRGRVENIQYF
d_gene: TRBD2
abundance: .
v_gene: TRBV7-2
j_gene: TRBJ2-4

CDR3nt: TGTGCCAGCAGTGTTGATGCAGCGGGAGCGGGGGAGCAGTTCTTC
CDR3aa: CASSVDAAGAGEQFF
d_gene: TRBD2
abundance: .
v_gene: TRBV2
j_gene: TRBJ2-1

CDR3nt: TGTGCCATCAGTGACGCCCGAACAGGGAGGGATCAGCCCCAGCATTTT
CDR3aa: CAISDARTGRDQPQHF
d_gene: .
abundance: .
v_gene: TRBV10-3
j_gene: TRBJ1-5

CDR3nt: TGTGCCAGTATGGGGAGGAATTCTCCTGTGAACACTGAAGCTTTCTTT
CDR3aa: CASMGRNSPVNTEAFF
d_gene: .
abundance: .
v_gene: TRBV19
j_gene: TRBJ1-1

CDR3nt: TGTGCCAGCTCACCACTCGGGGGGTTTGGTGAGCAGTTCTTC
CDR3aa: CASSPLGGFGEQFF
d_gene: TRBD2
abundance: .
v_gene: TRBV18
j_gene: TRBJ2-1

CDR3nt: TGTGCCAGCAGCGTACTACAGGGTGAAAAGGGTCAGCCCCAGCATTTT
CDR3aa: CASSVLQGEKGQPQHF
d_gene: .
abundance: .
v_gene: TRBV7-6
j_gene: TRBJ1-5

CDR3nt: TGTGCCAGTAGGGGCGGGAGGTCGGCCCCCTACGAGCAGTACTTC
CDR3aa: CASRGGRSAPYEQYF
d_gene: TRBD2
abundance: .
v_gene: TRBV19
j_gene: TRBJ2-7

CDR3nt: TGTGCCACCAGCAGAGACAGGTCTGAAGCTTTCTTT
CDR3aa: CATSRDRSEAFF
d_gene: .
abundance: .
v_gene: TRBV15
j_gene: TRBJ1-1

CDR3nt: TGTGCCACCAGCAGAGGCACAGGCTATGGCTACACCTTC
CDR3aa: CATSRGTGYGYTF
d_gene: .
abundance: few
v_gene: TRBV15
j_gene: TRBJ1-2

CDR3nt: TGCGCCAGCAGCTTGGAGGGGCTCTCCTACGAGCAGTACTTC
CDR3aa: CASSLEGLSYEQYF
d_gene: .
abundance: .
v_gene: TRBV5-1
j_gene: TRBJ2-7

CDR3nt: TGTGCCGGACGACAGGGCAATTCACCCCTCCACTTT
CDR3aa: CAGRQGNSPLHF
d_gene: TRBD1
abundance: .
v_gene: TRBV6-6
j_gene: TRBJ1-6

CDR3nt: TGCAGCGTTTTGGGCGGGGAAGATTCTAACTATGGCTACACCTTC
CDR3aa: CSVLGGEDSNYGYTF
d_gene: .
abundance: .
v_gene: TRBV29-1
j_gene: TRBJ1-2

CDR3nt: TGTGCCAGCAGCACCACGACACCCTATGGCTACACCTTC
CDR3aa: CASSTTTPYGYTF
d_gene: .
abundance: .
v_gene: TRBV3-1/TRBV3-2
j_gene: TRBJ1-2

CDR3nt: TGTGCCAGCAGCCCTTGGCAATCGGAGCCCTACGAGCAGTACTTC
CDR3aa: CASSPWQSEPYEQYF
d_gene: .
abundance: .
v_gene: TRBV3-1/TRBV3-2
j_gene: TRBJ2-7

CDR3nt: TGTGCCTGGAGTATAGCGGGAGGAGGGAGTGAGCAGTTCTTC
CDR3aa: CAWSIAGGGSEQFF
d_gene: TRBD2
abundance: .
v_gene: TRBV30
j_gene: TRBJ2-1

CDR3nt: TGTGCCAGCAGCGTAGGACTAGCGGGAGTTGAGACCCAGTACTTC
CDR3aa: CASSVGLAGVETQYF
d_gene: TRBD2
abundance: .
v_gene: TRBV9
j_gene: TRBJ2-5

CDR3nt: TGTGCCAGCAGCTTCTGGATATGGAGTAGCCAAGAGACCCAGTACTTC
CDR3aa: CASSFWIWSSQETQYF
d_gene: .
abundance: .
v_gene: TRBV11-2
j_gene: TRBJ2-5

CDR3nt: TGCGCCAGCAGCCAAAGAGGGGAGGCCTACGAGCAGTACTTC
CDR3aa: CASSQRGEAYEQYF
d_gene: .
abundance: .
v_gene: TRBV5-1
j_gene: TRBJ2-7

CDR3nt: TGTGCCAGCAGTGATGACAGACATGGCTACACCTTC
CDR3aa: CASSDDRHGYTF
d_gene: .
abundance: once
v_gene: TRBV12-3/TRBV12-4
j_gene: TRBJ1-2

CDR3nt: TGTGCCAGCAGTTCCGGACTAGCGCCTTACAATGAGCAGTTCTTC
CDR3aa: CASSSGLAPYNEQFF
d_gene: TRBD2
abundance: .
v_gene: TRBV6-5
j_gene: TRBJ2-1

CDR3nt: TGTGCCAGCAGCTTAGAAGGGGGACAGGGACCCCGTTGGAAACTGTTTTTT
CDR3aa: CASSLEGGQGPRWKLFF
d_gene: TRBD1
abundance: .
v_gene: TRBV7-9
j_gene: TRBJ1-4

CDR3nt: TGTGCCAGCAGCTTAGGGGGGGAGGCAGATACGCAGTATTTT
CDR3aa: CASSLGGEADTQYF
d_gene: .
abundance: .
v_gene: TRBV7-2
j_gene: TRBJ2-3

CDR3nt: TGTGCCAGCTCACCACGCTATACAGCCTACGAGCAGTACTTC
CDR3aa: CASSPRYTAYEQYF
d_gene: .
abundance: .
v_gene: TRBV18
j_gene: TRBJ2-7

CDR3nt: TGTGCCAGCCCCGGCCCAGGATATGCCTACGAGCAGTACTTC
CDR3aa: CASPGPGYAYEQYF
d_gene: .
abundance: .
v_gene: TRBV5-8
j_gene: TRBJ2-7

CDR3nt: TGTGCTAGTGGTTTGGTCGGGGACTACCGGAACACCGGGGAGCTGTTTTTT
CDR3aa: CASGLVGDYRNTGELFF
d_gene: TRBD2
abundance: .
v_gene: TRBV12-5
j_gene: TRBJ2-2

CDR3nt: TGTGCCAGCAGTTCGACCCCGGGCGAGCAGTACTTC
CDR3aa: CASSSTPGEQYF
d_gene: .
abundance: .
v_gene: TRBV27
j_gene: TRBJ2-7

CDR3nt: TGTGCCAGCAGTTACCTCTGGGGCGTGGGAGAGACCCAGTACTTC
CDR3aa: CASSYLWGVGETQYF
d_gene: .
abundance: .
v_gene: TRBV6-5
j_gene: TRBJ2-5

CDR3nt: TGTGCGACCGGACAGGGGCGAACCTACGAGCAGTACTTC
CDR3aa: CATGQGRTYEQYF
d_gene: TRBD1
abundance: .
v_gene: TRBV15
j_gene: TRBJ2-7

CDR3nt: TGTGCCAGTAGTAGAACAGGGACCTACGAGCAGTACTTC
CDR3aa: CASSRTGTYEQYF
d_gene: .
abundance: .
v_gene: TRBV19
j_gene: TRBJ2-7

CDR3nt: TGCGCCAGCAGTACGGGACAGGGACTAGGAAACACCATATATTTT
CDR3aa: CASSTGQGLGNTIYF
d_gene: TRBD1
abundance: .
v_gene: TRBV5-1
j_gene: TRBJ1-3

CDR3nt: TGTGCCAGCAGCCCATTGACAGGGGGCGAGCAGTACTTC
CDR3aa: CASSPLTGGEQYF
d_gene: TRBD1
abundance: .
v_gene: TRBV7-9
j_gene: TRBJ2-7

CDR3nt: TGTGCCAGCAGTCCAAACGACAGGGCCCTCTATGGCTACACCTTC
CDR3aa: CASSPNDRALYGYTF
d_gene: TRBD1
abundance: .
v_gene: TRBV7-9
j_gene: TRBJ1-2

CDR3nt: TGTGCCATCAGCGCAATACGGACAGTAGCCTCTGGAAACACCATATATTTT
CDR3aa: CAISAIRTVASGNTIYF
d_gene: .
abundance: .
v_gene: TRBV10-3
j_gene: TRBJ1-3

CDR3nt: TGTGCCAGCAGCTTCAGAACAGGGATTGCTGAAAAACTGTTTTTT
CDR3aa: CASSFRTGIAEKLFF
d_gene: .
abundance: .
v_gene: TRBV5-4
j_gene: TRBJ1-4

CDR3nt: TGTGCCAGCAGTGGCGGGAATCAGCCCCAGCATTTT
CDR3aa: CASSGGNQPQHF
d_gene: .
abundance: .
v_gene: TRBV6-2/TRBV6-3
j_gene: TRBJ1-5

CDR3nt: TGTGCCAGCAGTCCGGGTCAGATCTATGGCTACACCTTC
CDR3aa: CASSPGQIYGYTF
d_gene: .
abundance: .
v_gene: TRBV12-3/TRBV12-4
j_gene: TRBJ1-2

CDR3nt: TGTGCCAGCAGCCTCCACGGACAGATAAGGAGCTCTGGAAACACCATATATTTT
CDR3aa: CASSLHGQIRSSGNTIYF
d_gene: .
abundance: .
v_gene: TRBV11-2
j_gene: TRBJ1-3

CDR3nt: TGTGCCAGCCATAGGGGGGACAGTTATAATTCACCCCTCCACTTT
CDR3aa: CASHRGDSYNSPLHF
d_gene: TRBD1
abundance: .
v_gene: TRBV6-5
j_gene: TRBJ1-6

CDR3nt: TGTGCTAGTGGCTCTCTCTCGACGGGGAACACTGAAGCTTTCTTT
CDR3aa: CASGSLSTGNTEAFF
d_gene: .
abundance: .
v_gene: TRBV12-5
j_gene: TRBJ1-1

CDR3nt: TGTGCCAGCAGCTTAGGCCCCGGGACAGGGTTTAATTTCAATGAGCAGTTCTTC
CDR3aa: CASSLGPGTGFNFNEQFF
d_gene: TRBD1
abundance: .
v_gene: TRBV7-6
j_gene: TRBJ2-1

CDR3nt: TGTGCCAGCAGTTCCCTCCCCTACTCCTACGAGCAGTACTTC
CDR3aa: CASSSLPYSYEQYF
d_gene: .
abundance: .
v_gene: TRBV27
j_gene: TRBJ2-7

CDR3nt: TGTGCCAGCAGCCAAGGGTCGGGGTTCCAAGAGACCCAGTACTTC
CDR3aa: CASSQGSGFQETQYF
d_gene: .
abundance: .
v_gene: TRBV3-1/TRBV3-2
j_gene: TRBJ2-5

CDR3nt: TGTGCCAGCAGTGGGGGACAGGGCTACAATGAGCAGTTCTTC
CDR3aa: CASSGGQGYNEQFF
d_gene: TRBD1
abundance: .
v_gene: TRBV2
j_gene: TRBJ2-1

CDR3nt: TGTGCCAGCAGTTACTCGGGACAGGAATACAATGAGCAGTTCTTC
CDR3aa: CASSYSGQEYNEQFF
d_gene: TRBD1
abundance: once
v_gene: TRBV6-5
j_gene: TRBJ2-1

CDR3nt: TGTGCCAGCAGCCAGGTGCGGGATCCGCGCAATGAGCAGTTCTTC
CDR3aa: CASSQVRDPRNEQFF
d_gene: .
abundance: .
v_gene: TRBV14
j_gene: TRBJ2-1

CDR3nt: TGCAGCGTTGCCTGGACAGGCCGTTACCAAGAGACCCAGTACTTC
CDR3aa: CSVAWTGRYQETQYF
d_gene: TRBD1
abundance: .
v_gene: TRBV29-1
j_gene: TRBJ2-5

CDR3nt: TGCGCCAGCAGCTTTTCTGGACAGGAGGCCTATGGCTACACCTTC
CDR3aa: CASSFSGQEAYGYTF
d_gene: TRBD1
abundance: .
v_gene: TRBV5-1
j_gene: TRBJ1-2

CDR3nt: TGTGCCAGCACAAATCTCCGGGTCGGGGACACTGAAGCTTTCTTT
CDR3aa: CASTNLRVGDTEAFF
d_gene: .
abundance: .
v_gene: TRBV11-2
j_gene: TRBJ1-1

CDR3nt: TGTGCCATCAGTGAGTCCGGGATTGAAGCTTTCTTT
CDR3aa: CAISESGIEAFF
d_gene: .
abundance: .
v_gene: TRBV10-3
j_gene: TRBJ1-1

CDR3nt: TGTGCCAGCAGTTATAACCCATTCGGACAATTCTCTGGGGCCAACGTCCTGACTTTC
CDR3aa: CASSYNPFGQFSGANVLTF
d_gene: .
abundance: .
v_gene: TRBV27
j_gene: TRBJ2-6

CDR3nt: TGTGCCAGCAGTTACTCCCGAGTCTACAATGAGCAGTTCTTC
CDR3aa: CASSYSRVYNEQFF
d_gene: .
abundance: .
v_gene: TRBV6-5
j_gene: TRBJ2-1

CDR3nt: TGCAGCGGGGGAAGTAGCTCCTACAATGAGCAGTTCTTC
CDR3aa: CSGGSSSYNEQFF
d_gene: .
abundance: .
v_gene: TRBV29-1
j_gene: TRBJ2-1

CDR3nt: TGTGCCAGCAGCTTGAAGCGGGAGGGAGCAGATACGCAGTATTTT
CDR3aa: CASSLKREGADTQYF
d_gene: TRBD2
abundance: .
v_gene: TRBV5-4
j_gene: TRBJ2-3

CDR3nt: TGCAGTGCTAGTCCGAAGCCCACAGATACGCAGTATTTT
CDR3aa: CSASPKPTDTQYF
d_gene: .
abundance: few
v_gene: TRBV20-1
j_gene: TRBJ2-3

CDR3nt: TGTGCCAGCAGTAGGGCTAGCGGGACGAGCTCCTACAATGAGCAGTTCTTC
CDR3aa: CASSRASGTSSYNEQFF
d_gene: TRBD2
abundance: .
v_gene: TRBV27
j_gene: TRBJ2-1

CDR3nt: TGTGCCAGCAGCTTGGGGTCCGCCTTAGTTGGCTACACCTTC
CDR3aa: CASSLGSALVGYTF
d_gene: .
abundance: .
v_gene: TRBV5-5
j_gene: TRBJ1-2

CDR3nt: TGTGCCAGCAGCTCACTAGCGGGGGTTCTCGAGCAGTTCTTC
CDR3aa: CASSSLAGVLEQFF
d_gene: TRBD2
abundance: .
v_gene: TRBV7-2
j_gene: TRBJ2-1

CDR3nt: TGTGCCGGCGCCAGAGGTCGTGAGCAGTTCTTC
CDR3aa: CAGARGREQFF
d_gene: .
abundance: .
v_gene: TRBV2
j_gene: TRBJ2-1